A single sample gave rise to the 6 T cell receptor beta chains below, sequenced in a study of blood T cell repertoires in COVID-19. The method was immunoSEQ multiplex PCR; TCRdb's version includes in-frame clones alone and lacks a portion of them. The sample holds around 70,000 clones, approximately 84% seen once. The specimen sequenced was peripheral blood. The receptors derive from a human donor in a cohort sampled during active COVID-19.

In this sample, this clone turned up once. V and J are TRBV7-2 and TRBJ2-5; 7 bases line up with TRBD2. Germline CDR1 is SGHTA and CDR2 is FQGNSA. Germline trimming cut 5 bases from V and 5 bases from J; bases unmatched to any gene: 8. This CDR3 has 14 residues. The CDR3 loop reads CASSPGGRRETQYF. As DNA, the CDR3 is TGTGCCAGCAGCCCCGGGGGGAGGCGGGAGACCCAGTACTTC.

The gene calls are TRBV6-2 or TRBV6-3 and TRBJ2-3; a weak D match, TRBD2 (5 bases). Trimming cost V 5 bases and J 9 bases, with 9 bases left between them. Germline CDR1 MNHEY, CDR2 SVGEGT. The CDR3 is 11 residues long. CDR3 sequence: CASSSRETQYF. CDR3 nucleotides: TGTGCCAGCAGTAGTAGGGAGACGCAGTATTTT.

V is TRBV5-1 and J is TRBJ2-5; possibly TRBD2 for D (6 bases). CDR3 length: 14 amino acids. V was cut by 0 bases and J by 5 bases, with 11 bases left in between. Germline CDR1 reads SGHRS; CDR2 reads YFSETQ. CDR3 in amino acids: CASSLVGGMETQYF. The CDR3 DNA reads as TGCGCCAGCAGCTTGGTGGGGGGTATGGAGACCCAGTACTTC.

This clone came up once. This rearrangement joins TRBV30 to TRBJ2-5; TRBD2 might be the D (7 bases). Trimming pared 0 bases from V and 3 bases from J, leaving 11 bases between. The germline CDR1 and CDR2 sequences are GTSNPN and SVGIG (reference sequence). CDR3 length: 14 residues. The CDR3 DNA follows: TGTGCCTGGAGTGTAGGGGGGGTTAAAGAGACCCAGTACTTC. Protein: CAWSVGGVKETQYF.

The gene calls are TRBV6-6 and TRBJ2-4; 7 bases are shared with TRBD1. The CDR3 consists of 18 residues. Unmatched junction bases numbered 15, after V lost 5 bases and J lost 2 bases. Germline V gene sequence: CDR1 MNHNY, CDR2 SVGAGI (reference sequence). The CDR3: CASSPRTGTPVSKNIQYF. The CDR3 DNA follows: TGTGCCAGCAGTCCTCGGACAGGCACCCCGGTGTCCAAAAACATTCAGTACTTC.

The chain links TRBV27 to TRBJ2-7; D is unclear. The CDR3 runs 11 residues. Germline-derived CDR1 and CDR2 are MNHEY and SMNVEV (reference sequence). Trimming pared 7 bases from V and 6 bases from J, leaving 10 bases between. CDR3 nucleotides: TGTGCCAGCACCTTAAACGGCGAGCAGTACTTC. Its protein product is CASTLNGEQYF.